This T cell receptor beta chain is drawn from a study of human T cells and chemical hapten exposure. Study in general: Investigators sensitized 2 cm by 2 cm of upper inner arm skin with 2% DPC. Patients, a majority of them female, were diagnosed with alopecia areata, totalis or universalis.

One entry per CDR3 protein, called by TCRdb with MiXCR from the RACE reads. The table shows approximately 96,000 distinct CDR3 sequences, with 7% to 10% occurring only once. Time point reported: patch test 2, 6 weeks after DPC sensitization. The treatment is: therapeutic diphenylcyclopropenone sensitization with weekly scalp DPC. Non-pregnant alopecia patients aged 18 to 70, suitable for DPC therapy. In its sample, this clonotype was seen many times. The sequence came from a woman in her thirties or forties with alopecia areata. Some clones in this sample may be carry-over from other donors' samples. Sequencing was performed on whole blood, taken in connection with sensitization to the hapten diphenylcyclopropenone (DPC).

The CDR3 here is CASSHIKRSSLYYGYTF. The CDR3 nucleotides are TGTGCCAGCAGTCACATCAAACGGTCCTCCCTTTACTATGGCTACACCTTC. The rearrangement joins TRBV11-2 to TRBJ1-2; D remains unclear. Germline V gene sequence: CDR1 SGHAT, CDR2 FQNNGV. V lost 6 bases and J lost 3, with 23 bases in between. The CDR3 sequence is 17 residues long.